This TCR beta chain was documented in a study of technical replicates of blood from a few donors listed by TCRdb under 2017. CDR1 WNHNN and CDR2 SYGVQD are derived from the germline V gene (reference sequence). V and J lose 4 bases and 0 bases, and a span of 10 bases separates them. The CDR3 runs 16 amino acids, cysteine and phenylalanine included. Only the CDR3 DNA is retained, 48 bases long and in frame from the first base. To note about this clone: Its antigen has not been determined. Qualities for individual bases were not recorded, and no much larger clone is one base off.

Libraries were made using the immunoSEQ multiplex PCR assay. Sourced from immuneACCESS, this table was stored by TCRdb with only in-frame sequences that have V and J called. A share of the clones is absent; for the studies checked, an unresolved V gene accounts for under half, and the remainder has no known explanation. The sample has some 87,000 clones on record, approximately 96% of them singletons. The ten biggest clones cover about 0.3% of the sample. The sequenced sample was T cells isolated from PBMCs. This sequence uses TRBV10-1 and TRBJ2-6; the D gene assignment is ambiguous. The sequence was obtained from a human donor in good health. The sequence in DNA is TGCGCCAGCAGTGGAACAGTTTTCTCTGGGGCCAACGTCCTGACTTTC. Its protein product is CASSGTVFSGANVLTF.